The next 8 T cell receptor beta chains were all read from a single sample in a study of cytomegalovirus exposure and HLA in healthy donors. PCR primers comprised 60 Vbeta and 13 Jbeta primers. The method was immunoSEQ multiplex PCR; TCRdb's version includes in-frame clones alone and lacks a portion of them. The top ten clones hold approximately 9% of a sample with more than 90,000 clones, roughly 68% of them seen once. The specimen was PBMCs. The receptors stem from a man aged 25 to 40 in good health and CMV-seropositive.

The genes are TRBV27 and TRBJ2-1; 9 positions match TRBD2. The germline gives CDR1 MNHEY, CDR2 SMNVEV (reference sequence). The CDR3 totals 17 residues. Trimming took 4 bases from V and 6 from J; bases not matched to a gene: 13. The CDR3 coding sequence is TGTGCCAGCAGTTCCTTAATGGCGGGAGGGCCAAGCAATGAGCAGTTCTTC. Translation gives CASSSLMAGGPSNEQFF.

This clone turned up a few times. The chain employs TRBV11-2 and TRBJ1-1, with D uncertain. V gave up 0 bases and J gave up 3 bases, with 11 bases separating them. The CDR3 extends over 15 amino acids. In germline, CDR1 is SGHAT, CDR2 FQNNGV. The CDR3 spells CASSLDAGEYTEAFF. For the CDR3, the DNA is TGTGCCAGCAGCTTAGATGCCGGGGAGTACACTGAAGCTTTCTTT. The full variable domain, rest sourced from reference TRBV11-2 and TRBJ1-1, is EAGVAQSPRYKIIEKRQSVAFWCNPISGHATLYWYQQILGQGPKLLIQFQNNGVVDDSQLPKDRFSAERLKGVDSTLKIQPAKLEDSAVYLCASSLDAGEYTEAFFGQGTRLTVV.

The DNA for the CDR3 is TGTGCCAGCAGCTTTCTGGGGAGCTCCTACAATGAGCAGTTCTTC. It codes for CASSFLGSSYNEQFF. The J gene is TRBJ2-1, the V gene TRBV7-3; D may be TRBD2 (5 bases). V was cut by 3 bases and J by 0 bases, with 9 bases left in between. CDR1 is SGHTA, CDR2 FQGTGA, per germline. The CDR3 length is 15 residues.

V usage is TRBV27 and J usage is TRBJ2-7; tentatively, D is TRBD1 (6 bases). The CDR3 loop spans 15 amino acids. The V gene lost 4 bases and the J gene lost 0 bases, with 13 bases spanning the gap. Germline-derived CDR1 and CDR2 are MNHEY and SMNVEV (reference sequence). As DNA, the CDR3 is TGTGCCAGCAGTTACTCCGGGACATACTCCTACGAGCAGTACTTC. Residues: CASSYSGTYSYEQYF.

This chain joins TRBV11-3 and TRBJ2-5; possibly TRBD2 for D (6 bases). With 3 bases removed from V and 3 bases from J, the gap between germline ends came to 11 bases. The CDR3 has 14 residues. In germline, CDR1 is SGHNT, CDR2 YENEEA. This CDR3 reads CASSFGGAKETQYF. The CDR3 region has the DNA TGTGCCAGCAGCTTTGGCGGGGCCAAAGAGACCCAGTACTTC.

The sample holds one count of this clone. For the CDR3, the DNA is TGTGCCAGCAGCCCTTCGACAGGGGCGAACAATCAGCCCCAGCATTTT. Protein: CASSPSTGANNQPQHF. J is TRBJ1-5 and V is TRBV7-3, with TRBD1 matching 8 bases. The V gene's germline CDR1 is SGHTA and CDR2 FQGTGA. This CDR3 has 16 amino acids. Losses at the gene ends were 5 bases for V and 3 bases for J; bases not matched to a gene: 9.

The rearrangement joins TRBV29-1 to TRBJ1-3, with 7 bases identical to TRBD1. Germline V lookup: CDR1 SQVTM, CDR2 ANQGSEA. This CDR3 is built from 14 residues. Germline trimming cut 3 bases from V and 4 bases from J; bases unmatched to any gene: 6. Written as DNA, the CDR3 is TGCAGCGTTGAGGGACAGATCCCCGGAAACACCATATATTTT. Its protein is CSVEGQIPGNTIYF.

The rearrangement uses TRBV25-1 and TRBJ1-1, with 7 bases that match TRBD1. This CDR3 has 13 amino acids. Germline V gene data show CDR1 as MGHDK and CDR2 as SYGVNS. The V gene end was trimmed by 10 bases and the J gene end by 1 base; junction bases not matched to a gene: 6. Written as DNA, the CDR3 is TGTGCCATAGGTGACAGGGCGAACACTGAAGCTTTCTTT. Translating gives CAIGDRANTEAFF.